The rows below give T cell receptor beta chains drawn from one sample of a study of T cell changes during pregnancy in multiple sclerosis. This table comes from immunoSEQ multiplex PCR, and its TCRdb copy is limited to in-frame clones, with some not included. The table has 100,000 or so clones, 94% seen once. The sequences come from peripheral blood, collected before pregnancy. All receptors come from a female donor with multiple sclerosis, enrolled in a pregnancy study. Each CDR3 is given with its conserved first and last residue. The order of the fields is J gene, clone size, V gene, CDR3 protein. Not every row has a clone size; where given, it reads once, few, many or a size class.

j_call: TRBJ2-2; clone_size: .; v_call: TRBV7-9; cdr3_aa: CASSPAGGNTGELFF
j_call: TRBJ2-3; clone_size: .; v_call: TRBV11-2; cdr3_aa: CASSQALYTQYF
j_call: TRBJ1-1; clone_size: .; v_call: TRBV19; cdr3_aa: CASSADLNTEAFF
j_call: TRBJ2-2; clone_size: .; v_call: TRBV19; cdr3_aa: CASSIGLAGVGTGELFF
j_call: TRBJ1-2; clone_size: .; v_call: TRBV5-6; cdr3_aa: CASSFGQGYGYTF
j_call: TRBJ1-5; clone_size: .; v_call: TRBV7-9; cdr3_aa: CASSLGTDRVINQPQHF
j_call: TRBJ2-5; clone_size: .; v_call: TRBV27; cdr3_aa: CASRDRGGTKTQYF
j_call: TRBJ2-2; clone_size: .; v_call: TRBV5-1; cdr3_aa: CASSLVSPRVTGELFF
j_call: TRBJ1-2; clone_size: .; v_call: TRBV4-2; cdr3_aa: CASSDVTYYGYTF
j_call: TRBJ1-4; clone_size: .; v_call: TRBV5-1; cdr3_aa: CASSFGTENEKLFF
j_call: TRBJ1-2; clone_size: .; v_call: TRBV5-4; cdr3_aa: CASSLVQDSNYGYTF
j_call: TRBJ2-2; clone_size: .; v_call: TRBV5-1; cdr3_aa: CASSAGLAGGAGELFF
j_call: TRBJ2-1; clone_size: .; v_call: TRBV9; cdr3_aa: CASSATSGSYNEQFF
j_call: TRBJ2-7; clone_size: .; v_call: TRBV18; cdr3_aa: CASSPTGTGSYEQYF
j_call: TRBJ1-2; clone_size: .; v_call: TRBV21-1; cdr3_aa: CASSKRQGACGYTF
j_call: TRBJ2-5; clone_size: .; v_call: TRBV7-8; cdr3_aa: CASSTRTGAGTSGGTQYF
j_call: TRBJ2-1; clone_size: .; v_call: TRBV5-1; cdr3_aa: CASSSVTGYGEQFF
j_call: TRBJ2-4; clone_size: .; v_call: TRBV5-4; cdr3_aa: CASSSVGLMNIQYF
j_call: TRBJ2-7; clone_size: .; v_call: TRBV5-1; cdr3_aa: CASSTATRAGAYEQYF
j_call: TRBJ1-2; clone_size: .; v_call: TRBV5-1; cdr3_aa: CASSLEGGRGYTF
j_call: TRBJ2-1; clone_size: once; v_call: TRBV4-2; cdr3_aa: CASSQDRRLAGEREQFF
j_call: TRBJ2-5; clone_size: once; v_call: TRBV11-2; cdr3_aa: CASKSPGGRETQYF
j_call: TRBJ2-7; clone_size: .; v_call: TRBV15; cdr3_aa: CATSVGQSYEQYF
j_call: TRBJ2-7; clone_size: .; v_call: TRBV4-2; cdr3_aa: CASSPETGTPSYEQYF
j_call: TRBJ1-3; clone_size: .; v_call: TRBV25-1; cdr3_aa: CASSGPTGSGNTIYF
j_call: TRBJ2-1; clone_size: .; v_call: TRBV18; cdr3_aa: CATVAAGGSGNEQFF
j_call: TRBJ2-3; clone_size: .; v_call: TRBV5-4; cdr3_aa: CASSLGADTQYF
j_call: TRBJ1-5; clone_size: few; v_call: TRBV2; cdr3_aa: CASRGHYQPQHF
j_call: TRBJ2-3; clone_size: .; v_call: TRBV11-2; cdr3_aa: CASSLRGTTDTQYF
j_call: TRBJ1-5; clone_size: .; v_call: TRBV27; cdr3_aa: CASSDIGQGSQPQHF
j_call: TRBJ1-5; clone_size: .; v_call: TRBV21-1; cdr3_aa: CASSEFGQGDNQPQHF
j_call: TRBJ2-7; clone_size: .; v_call: TRBV2; cdr3_aa: CASSVGQGAYEQYF
j_call: TRBJ2-7; clone_size: .; v_call: TRBV6-5; cdr3_aa: CASTTTGGGEQYF
j_call: TRBJ1-1; clone_size: .; v_call: TRBV7-6; cdr3_aa: CASSPRYRDKNTEAFF
j_call: TRBJ1-5; clone_size: .; v_call: TRBV30; cdr3_aa: CAWRAGQGNQPQHF
j_call: TRBJ2-7; clone_size: .; v_call: TRBV2; cdr3_aa: CASSGRTSRTYEQYF
j_call: TRBJ1-2; clone_size: .; v_call: TRBV4-1; cdr3_aa: CASSQPGQINYGYTF
j_call: TRBJ2-3; clone_size: .; v_call: TRBV13; cdr3_aa: CASSPTSSPSTDTQYF
j_call: TRBJ1-4; clone_size: .; v_call: TRBV5-1; cdr3_aa: CASSGSWANEKLFF
j_call: TRBJ2-5; clone_size: .; v_call: TRBV4-2; cdr3_aa: CASSQAETQYF
j_call: TRBJ2-5; clone_size: .; v_call: TRBV9; cdr3_aa: CASSVAPSLLADETQYF
j_call: TRBJ1-2; clone_size: .; v_call: TRBV19; cdr3_aa: CASSIYNYGYTF
j_call: TRBJ2-7; clone_size: .; v_call: TRBV14; cdr3_aa: CASSRTSGTYEQYF
j_call: TRBJ1-1; clone_size: few; v_call: TRBV5-1; cdr3_aa: CASSVGAGDDEAFF
j_call: TRBJ2-5; clone_size: .; v_call: TRBV10-3; cdr3_aa: CAISESAGGKEIQYF
j_call: TRBJ2-5; clone_size: .; v_call: TRBV5-1; cdr3_aa: CASSPGTIGETQYF
j_call: TRBJ2-1; clone_size: .; v_call: TRBV9; cdr3_aa: CASSASGSSYNEQFF
j_call: TRBJ2-2; clone_size: once; v_call: TRBV2; cdr3_aa: CAVPLAGRTGELFF